This TCR beta chain derives from a study of blood T cells in healthy people across ages (dated by TCRdb to between 2015 and 2017). About the investigation overall: In model experiments, template switching captured about one uniquely barcoded TCR beta cDNA molecule for every two T cells. To avoid experimental bias, donors of different ages were randomly spread across the sequencing lanes. Using deep sequencing normalized with unique cDNA molecular identifiers, the study measured how TCR beta repertoire diversity changes with age. Using the same blood draw, the study looked at two additional independent replicas of 1 million unique cDNA reads for two donors, one aged 18 to 30 and the other aged 80 or older. The donors were split into four age groups: young (average 16 years), middle-aged (39), aged (approximately 60) and long-lived (approximately 80).

Reading from cysteine to phenylalanine, the CDR3 counts 15 amino acids. Only the CDR3 part of the read is kept: 45 bases, read in frame from the first base. Clipping removes 1 base from V and 6 bases from J, with 8 as the unmatched junction base count. CDR1 and CDR2 are read off the germline V gene as MGHRA and YSYEKL. About this clonotype itself: The specificity of this receptor is unknown. No quality values exist for individual bases; no much larger clone is one base distant.

The donors were 40 or so Caucasian individuals from Russia, aged roughly 6 to 90 years, who were systemically healthy. Each donor gave about 10 milliliters of peripheral blood, drawn into EDTA-treated Vacutainer tubes. Ficoll-Paque density-gradient centrifugation was used to isolate PBMCs, with at least 6 million obtained per sample. Trizol reagent was used to extract total RNA from the PBMCs, yielding at least 5 micrograms per sample. The percentages of naive CD45RAhigh/CD27high T cells were determined by flow cytometry on a PBMC aliquot from every donor. The research as a whole found: Bulk unsorted PBMC profiling prevented conclusive comparison of naive and antigen-experienced compartments. Donor CMV infection status was unknown, potentially confounding age-related changes in expanded clonotypes. Total diversity estimates from one million sequenced T cells were considered lower bounds and underestimates. As age increased, observed TCR beta diversity per million T cells dropped in a roughly linear way, and a significant reduction was already evident by age about 36. The long-lived group showed more naive CD4+ T cells, fewer expanded clones and increased TCR diversity than the aged group, suggesting age selection. There was a strong correlation between observed TCR beta diversity and the percentage of naive T cells measured by flow cytometry.

Receptors were amplified or captured by 5' RACE. Sequenced using an Illumina HiSeq 2500. A second PCR of roughly 7 to 11 cycles was performed with a sample-barcoded 5' primer and a J-beta primer mix. A unique molecular identifier was introduced onto each TCR beta cDNA molecule by a template-switch 5' adaptor carrying 12 random nucleotides. Each sample yielded at least 3 million CDR3-containing paired-end reads. All of the RNA was converted into first-strand cDNA using the Mint cDNA synthesis kit, with a TRBC-specific oligonucleotide serving as the primer. Following uracil-DNA glycosylase treatment, a first 18-cycle PCR with universal primers M1SS and BC2_uni_R was performed on all cDNA. On the study's bioinformatics: Normalization of each sample was performed by random selection of 1 million high-quality reads, each carrying a distinct molecular identifier. Instead of being binned into consensus sequences, reads that shared molecular identifiers were thrown out. MiTCR, set to a Q25 quality threshold and the strictest error-elimination algorithm, was used for CDR3 identification, clonotype clustering and error correction. A nonparametric unseen species model with Euler transformation was used to estimate a lower bound on total TCR beta diversity. TCRdb redid the processing of the public reads, applying fastp at Q25 and MiXCR, and retained in-frame beta chains. Rows are combined by CDR3 protein, so each entry shows the most common genes and DNA. These V and J calls derive from TCRdb rather than the authors' analysis. Counted in this sample were 450,000 to 700,000 distinct CDR3 sequences; 25% to 30% of them appeared once. The leading ten clones occupy around 20% of the sample.

This chain joins TRBV4-1 to TRBJ2-7; TRBD1 aligns with 8 central bases. This receptor was taken from a woman aged 70-85 years in good health. Sequenced input: blood. CDR3 protein: CASSQADRVGAEQYF. The nucleotide sequence is given as TGCGCCAGCAGCCAAGCGGACAGGGTCGGGGCCGAGCAGTACTTC.